The 9 T cell receptor beta chains below all came from one sample that was sequenced in a study of OX40 agonist ivuxolimab in advanced cancers. Data came from immunoSEQ multiplex PCR; TCRdb stores just in-frame clones and leaves some out. Of about 74,000 clones listed, around 82% were seen once; the top ten hold approximately 2%. The sequences come from CD4+ or CD8+ T cells sorted from blood, collected in a trial of the OX40 agonist ivuxolimab. These receptors were obtained from an adult with an advanced solid tumor such as melanoma, head and neck, liver or kidney cancer.

This chain connects TRBV27 to TRBJ2-7; the match to TRBD1 covers 10 bases. V lost 6 bases to trimming and J lost 4 bases; unmatched junction nucleotides: 6. In germline, CDR1 is MNHEY, CDR2 SMNVEV (reference sequence). The CDR3 spans 14 residues. CDR3 coding DNA: TGTGCCAGCAGACGACAGGGGGCGGGATACGAGCAGTACTTC. Its protein product is CASRRQGAGYEQYF.

The chain combines TRBV10-3 with TRBJ2-1, with 8 bases fitting TRBD1. In germline, CDR1 is ENHRY, CDR2 SYGVKD. The CDR3 extends over 15 amino acids. The J segment lost 6 bases and the V segment lost 5 bases, leaving 9 bases of the junction unmatched. This chain's CDR3 is CAISNGQGPVNEQFF. In DNA form, the CDR3 reads TGTGCCATCAGTAATGGACAGGGCCCTGTCAATGAGCAGTTCTTC.

This chain links TRBV11-2 with TRBJ2-7, with 7 bases matching TRBD1. V was pared by 4 bases and J by 1 base, with 10 bases of the junction left unmatched. The germline V gene encodes CDR1 SGHAT and CDR2 FQNNGV. This CDR3 has 16 residues. The DNA of the CDR3 is TGTGCCAGCAGCTCCTTAAGACAGGGTCCTTCCTACGAGCAGTACTTC. It encodes CASSSLRQGPSYEQYF.

This chain links TRBV5-8 with TRBJ2-2; 8 bases are shared with TRBD1. CDR1 is SGHTS, CDR2 YDEGEE, per germline. V lost 2 bases and J lost 7; bases outside the gene matches: 19. This CDR3 comprises 19 residues. The CDR3 protein is CASSLSNRWQGASDGELFF. DNA for the CDR3: TGTGCCAGCAGCTTATCGAACCGATGGCAGGGGGCATCGGACGGGGAGCTGTTTTTT.

This chain links TRBV10-3 with TRBJ1-2, with D unclear. This CDR3 is built from 15 residues. Germline CDR1 reads ENHRY; CDR2 reads SYGVKD. V was trimmed by 2 bases and J by 3 bases, leaving 13 bases between them. This chain's CDR3 is CAISEAQRSHYGYTF. DNA for the CDR3: TGTGCCATCAGTGAGGCACAGCGTTCTCACTATGGCTACACCTTC.

This clone was detected once. This chain connects TRBV6-1 to TRBJ2-4, with 9 bases that match TRBD2. V lost 2 bases to trimming and J lost 3 bases; unmatched junction nucleotides: 5. CDR1 is MNHNS, CDR2 SASEGT, per germline. CDR3 size: 16 residues. CDR3 nucleotide sequence: TGTGCCAGCAGTGAAAGCGGGGGGCTTAGCAAAAACATTCAGTACTTC. It translates to CASSESGGLSKNIQYF.

The chain combines TRBV5-4 with TRBJ2-1, with TRBD2 matching over 11 bases. The CDR3 runs to 16 residues. The germline V gene encodes CDR1 SGHNT and CDR2 YYREEE (reference sequence). Trimming took 1 base from V and 2 from J; bases not matched to a gene: 2. CDR3 sequence: CASSLRSGRAYNEQFF. As DNA, the CDR3 is TGTGCCAGCAGCTTGCGTAGCGGGAGGGCCTACAATGAGCAGTTCTTC.

The chain uses TRBV7-7 and TRBJ2-2; TRBD2 might be the D (7 bases). The CDR3 is made up of 14 amino acids. CDR1 is SSHAT and CDR2 is FNYEAQ in the germline V gene (reference sequence). Between the trimmed V and J ends, which lost 5 bases and 7 bases, there was a span of 14 bases. The CDR3 DNA sequence: TGTGCCAGCAGCCGCGCGGGGGCGGGCGGGGAGCTGTTTTTT. Amino acid sequence: CASSRAGAGGELFF.

The rearrangement links TRBV4-3 to TRBJ2-3; no firm D call. The CDR3 has 14 residues. Germline lookup yields CDR1 LGHNA and CDR2 YSLEER. Trimming took off 0 bases at V and 2 bases at J, with 6 bases between the two ends. The CDR3: CASSQDSLTDTQYF. CDR3 bases: TGCGCCAGCAGCCAAGACTCCCTCACAGATACGCAGTATTTT.